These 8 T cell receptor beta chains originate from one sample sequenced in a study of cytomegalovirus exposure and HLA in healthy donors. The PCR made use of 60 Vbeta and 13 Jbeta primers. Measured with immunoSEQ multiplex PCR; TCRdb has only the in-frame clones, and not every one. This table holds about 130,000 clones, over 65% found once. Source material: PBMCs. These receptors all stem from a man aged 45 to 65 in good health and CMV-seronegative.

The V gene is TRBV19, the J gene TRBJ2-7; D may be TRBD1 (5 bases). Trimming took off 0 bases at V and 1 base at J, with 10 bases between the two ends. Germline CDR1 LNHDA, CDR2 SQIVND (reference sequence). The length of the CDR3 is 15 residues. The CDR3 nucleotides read TGTGCCAGTAGTATAGACAGGGTGGGATCCTACGAGCAGTACTTC. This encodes CASSIDRVGSYEQYF.

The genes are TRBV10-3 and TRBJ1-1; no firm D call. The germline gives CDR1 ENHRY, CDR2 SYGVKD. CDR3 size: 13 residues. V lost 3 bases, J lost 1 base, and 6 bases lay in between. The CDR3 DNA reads TGTGCCATCAGTGATCGGGGGAACACTGAAGCTTTCTTT. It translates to CAISDRGNTEAFF.

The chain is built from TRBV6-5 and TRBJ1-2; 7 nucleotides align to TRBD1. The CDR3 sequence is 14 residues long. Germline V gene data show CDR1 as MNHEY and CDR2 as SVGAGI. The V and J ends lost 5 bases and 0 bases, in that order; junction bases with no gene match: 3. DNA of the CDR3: TGTGCCAGCAGTAAGGACAGGACTAACTATGGCTACACCTTC. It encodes CASSKDRTNYGYTF.

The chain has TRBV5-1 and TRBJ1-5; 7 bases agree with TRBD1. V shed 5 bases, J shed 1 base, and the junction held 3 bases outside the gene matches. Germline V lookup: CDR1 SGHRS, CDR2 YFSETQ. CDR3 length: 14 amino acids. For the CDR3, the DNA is TGCGCCAGCAGTACAGGGGAAAGCAATCAGCCCCAGCATTTT. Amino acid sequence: CASSTGESNQPQHF.

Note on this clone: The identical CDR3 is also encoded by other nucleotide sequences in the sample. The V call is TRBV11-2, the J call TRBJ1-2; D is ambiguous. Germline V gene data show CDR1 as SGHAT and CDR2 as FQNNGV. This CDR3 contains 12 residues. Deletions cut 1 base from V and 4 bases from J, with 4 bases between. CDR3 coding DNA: TGTGCCAGCAGCTTAGGCGGCTATGGCTACACCTTC. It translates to CASSLGGYGYTF.

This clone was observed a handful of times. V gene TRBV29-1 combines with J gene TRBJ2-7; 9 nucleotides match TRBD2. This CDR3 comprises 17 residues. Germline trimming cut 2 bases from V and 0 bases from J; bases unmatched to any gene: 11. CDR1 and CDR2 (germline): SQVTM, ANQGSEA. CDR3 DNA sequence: TGCAGCGTTGAAATTCCCGCGGGAGGGAACCTCTCCTACGAGCAGTACTTC. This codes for CSVEIPAGGNLSYEQYF.

Here the CDR3 reads CASSPKIRESPYNEQFF. The CDR3 coding sequence is TGTGCCAGCAGCCCCAAGATCCGGGAGAGCCCCTACAATGAGCAGTTCTTC. V and J are TRBV7-9 and TRBJ2-1, with D possibly being TRBD2 (6 bases). The CDR3 is 17 residues long. Germline V gene lookup returns CDR1 SEHNR and CDR2 FQNEAQ (reference sequence). The germline V and J ends were trimmed by 5 bases and 2 bases, with 19 bases remaining between them.

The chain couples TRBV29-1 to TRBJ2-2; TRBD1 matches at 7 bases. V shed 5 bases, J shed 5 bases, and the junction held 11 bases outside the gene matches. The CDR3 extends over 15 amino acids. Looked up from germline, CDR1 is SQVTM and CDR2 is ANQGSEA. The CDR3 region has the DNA TGCAGCGTTTCCACAGGGGCGGGCGTGACCGGGGAGCTGTTTTTT. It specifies CSVSTGAGVTGELFF.